The rows below give T cell receptor beta chains drawn from one sample of a study of T cell responses to AZD1222 COVID-19 vaccine. TCRdb's table, derived via immunoSEQ multiplex PCR, lists solely in-frame clones and lacks some. The sample records around 100,000 clones, about 90% being singletons. The sequencing here drew on peripheral blood, taken 28 days after the second AZD1222 dose. Receptors originate from an adult who received the AZD1222 COVID-19 vaccine. Both conserved end residues are part of each CDR3. Fields, in order: V gene, J gene, D gene, clone size, CDR3 DNA, CDR3 protein. The D gene is left open where the match is weak. Clone size appears in some rows only: once, few, many, or a class for an expanded clone.

V gene: TRBV18
J gene: TRBJ1-1
D gene: NA
clone size: NA
CDR3 DNA: TGTGCCAGCTCACGGCAGGGGTTCGCCACTGAAGCTTTCTTT
CDR3 protein: CASSRQGFATEAFF

V gene: TRBV12-3/TRBV12-4
J gene: TRBJ2-2
D gene: NA
clone size: once
CDR3 DNA: TGTGCCAGCAGAAGACCCGTCGGGGAGCTGTTTTTT
CDR3 protein: CASRRPVGELFF

V gene: TRBV30
J gene: TRBJ1-6
D gene: NA
clone size: NA
CDR3 DNA: TGTGCCTGGGTTCGTGAGGGGAATTCACCCCTCCACTTT
CDR3 protein: CAWVREGNSPLHF

V gene: TRBV6-1
J gene: TRBJ1-2
D gene: NA
clone size: NA
CDR3 DNA: TGTGCCAGCAGTGGAGCAGGGTACATAACCCTTCCTAACTATGGCTACACCTTC
CDR3 protein: CASSGAGYITLPNYGYTF

V gene: TRBV4-1
J gene: TRBJ2-7
D gene: TRBD2
clone size: NA
CDR3 DNA: TGCGCCAGCAGCCAAAAGAGGGGTGCGGGAGGCCTCTACGAGCAGTACTTC
CDR3 protein: CASSQKRGAGGLYEQYF

V gene: TRBV28
J gene: TRBJ2-5
D gene: NA
clone size: NA
CDR3 DNA: TGTGCCAGCACCTCGCCTAGCGAATACCAAGAGACCCAGTACTTC
CDR3 protein: CASTSPSEYQETQYF

V gene: TRBV19
J gene: TRBJ1-2
D gene: NA
clone size: NA
CDR3 DNA: TGTGCCAGTAGAATAGGGAACTATGGCTACACCTTC
CDR3 protein: CASRIGNYGYTF

V gene: TRBV5-1
J gene: TRBJ1-1
D gene: NA
clone size: NA
CDR3 DNA: TGCGCCAGCAGCTTAGGGCAGGGGCCCCGAGAAGCTTTCTTT
CDR3 protein: CASSLGQGPREAFF

V gene: TRBV6-2/TRBV6-3
J gene: TRBJ2-7
D gene: NA
clone size: few
CDR3 DNA: TGTGCCAGCAGTGGGACGGGAGAGGGCGAGCAGTACTTC
CDR3 protein: CASSGTGEGEQYF

V gene: TRBV18
J gene: TRBJ2-2
D gene: NA
clone size: NA
CDR3 DNA: TGTGCCAGCTCACCAGCAGGGGACACCGGGGAGCTGTTTTTT
CDR3 protein: CASSPAGDTGELFF

V gene: TRBV6-5
J gene: TRBJ2-7
D gene: TRBD1
clone size: NA
CDR3 DNA: TGTGCCAGCATCCCTCGGACAGGGAACGAGCAGTACTTC
CDR3 protein: CASIPRTGNEQYF

V gene: TRBV4-1
J gene: TRBJ2-7
D gene: NA
clone size: NA
CDR3 DNA: TGCGCCAGCAGCCACGGAGGGTACGAGCAGTACTTC
CDR3 protein: CASSHGGYEQYF

V gene: TRBV5-5
J gene: TRBJ2-1
D gene: NA
clone size: once
CDR3 DNA: TGTGCCAGCAGCTTATCGGGGAGCTACAATGAGCAGTTCTTC
CDR3 protein: CASSLSGSYNEQFF

V gene: TRBV7-2
J gene: TRBJ1-2
D gene: NA
clone size: few
CDR3 DNA: TGTGCCAGCAGCTTAGGCTCGGTATATGGCTACACCTTC
CDR3 protein: CASSLGSVYGYTF

V gene: TRBV19
J gene: TRBJ1-5
D gene: NA
clone size: once
CDR3 DNA: TGTGCCAGTAGTATAGACAGGGGAGGCGGCAATCAGCCCCAGCATTTT
CDR3 protein: CASSIDRGGGNQPQHF

V gene: TRBV3-1/TRBV3-2
J gene: TRBJ1-2
D gene: NA
clone size: NA
CDR3 DNA: TGTGCCAGCAGCAACCAGGGGTCCACTGGCTACACCTTC
CDR3 protein: CASSNQGSTGYTF

V gene: TRBV11-1
J gene: TRBJ1-5
D gene: NA
clone size: NA
CDR3 DNA: TGTGCCAGCAGCTTAGGTTTCAATCAGCCCCAGCATTTT
CDR3 protein: CASSLGFNQPQHF

V gene: TRBV5-1
J gene: TRBJ2-7
D gene: NA
clone size: NA
CDR3 DNA: TGCGCCAGCAGCCCCCAGGTCCTCTTAGACGAGCAGTACTTC
CDR3 protein: CASSPQVLLDEQYF

V gene: TRBV7-2
J gene: TRBJ2-7
D gene: NA
clone size: NA
CDR3 DNA: TGTGCCAGCAGCTTACAGGGCGCCGAGCAGTACTTC
CDR3 protein: CASSLQGAEQYF

V gene: TRBV7-9
J gene: TRBJ2-1
D gene: NA
clone size: once
CDR3 DNA: TGTGCCAGCAACTCAGGGGGGAACTACAATGAGCAGTTCTTC
CDR3 protein: CASNSGGNYNEQFF

V gene: TRBV2
J gene: TRBJ2-3
D gene: TRBD1
clone size: NA
CDR3 DNA: TGTGCCAGCAGTGAAGCGGCCACAGGGGTTACCACAGATACGCAGTATTTT
CDR3 protein: CASSEAATGVTTDTQYF

V gene: TRBV11-2
J gene: TRBJ2-7
D gene: TRBD2
clone size: NA
CDR3 DNA: TGTGCCAGCAGCTTAATGCTAGCGGGGCACTCTAGCTCCTACGAGCAGTACTTC
CDR3 protein: CASSLMLAGHSSSYEQYF

V gene: TRBV2
J gene: TRBJ1-1
D gene: NA
clone size: NA
CDR3 DNA: TGTGCCAGCATCAATCGGGACCTGGGCACTGAAGCTTTCTTT
CDR3 protein: CASINRDLGTEAFF

V gene: TRBV5-1
J gene: TRBJ2-7
D gene: NA
clone size: once
CDR3 DNA: TGCGCCAGCAGCTTGGATGGGCAGGTGGGGTATGGGCAGTACTTC
CDR3 protein: CASSLDGQVGYGQYF

V gene: TRBV7-9
J gene: TRBJ2-7
D gene: TRBD2
clone size: NA
CDR3 DNA: TGTGCCAGCAGCTTAGCCCTTCGAACGAGCGGGACGGGAGACGAGCAGTACTTC
CDR3 protein: CASSLALRTSGTGDEQYF

V gene: TRBV28
J gene: TRBJ1-3
D gene: NA
clone size: NA
CDR3 DNA: TGTGCCAGCAGTTTCTCCAGGGCAGGAAACACCATATATTTT
CDR3 protein: CASSFSRAGNTIYF

V gene: TRBV19
J gene: TRBJ1-5
D gene: NA
clone size: once
CDR3 DNA: TGTGCCAGTAGACTACAGGGTCGGAGCAATCAGCCCCAGCATTTT
CDR3 protein: CASRLQGRSNQPQHF

V gene: TRBV5-1
J gene: TRBJ1-6
D gene: NA
clone size: NA
CDR3 DNA: TGCGCCAGCAGTCGCGAACAGGCTACCAATTCACCCCTCCACTTT
CDR3 protein: CASSREQATNSPLHF

V gene: TRBV7-2
J gene: TRBJ1-2
D gene: TRBD1
clone size: NA
CDR3 DNA: TGTGCCAGCAGTTCGGACAGGGGGGCTGGCTACACCTTC
CDR3 protein: CASSSDRGAGYTF

V gene: TRBV4-1
J gene: TRBJ2-1
D gene: TRBD1
clone size: few
CDR3 DNA: TGCGCCAGCAGCCTGACAGGGCATCGGGATGAGCAGTTCTTC
CDR3 protein: CASSLTGHRDEQFF

V gene: TRBV19
J gene: TRBJ2-1
D gene: TRBD1
clone size: NA
CDR3 DNA: TGTGCCAGTAGTATAACCGGGACAGGGATCTACAATGAGCAGTTCTTC
CDR3 protein: CASSITGTGIYNEQFF

V gene: TRBV7-5
J gene: TRBJ1-2
D gene: NA
clone size: once
CDR3 DNA: TGTGCCAGAAGCTCCTGGACAGGAAATGGCTACACCTTC
CDR3 protein: CARSSWTGNGYTF

V gene: TRBV18
J gene: TRBJ1-1
D gene: TRBD1
clone size: NA
CDR3 DNA: TGTGCCAGCTCACCTCAGGGGGGGAACACTGAAGCTTTCTTT
CDR3 protein: CASSPQGGNTEAFF

V gene: TRBV19
J gene: TRBJ1-4
D gene: NA
clone size: NA
CDR3 DNA: TGTGCCAGTAGTACCTACGACAGGTTTTCAACTAATGAAAAACTGTTTTTT
CDR3 protein: CASSTYDRFSTNEKLFF

V gene: TRBV28
J gene: TRBJ1-5
D gene: NA
clone size: few
CDR3 DNA: TGTGCCAGCAGTTTAGGGCAAGGGGATCAGCCCCAGCATTTT
CDR3 protein: CASSLGQGDQPQHF

V gene: TRBV18
J gene: TRBJ1-6
D gene: NA
clone size: NA
CDR3 DNA: TGTGCCAGCTCACTCGAAGGAGGGAGCTCCTATAATTCACCCCTCCACTTT
CDR3 protein: CASSLEGGSSYNSPLHF

V gene: TRBV3-1/TRBV3-2
J gene: TRBJ2-7
D gene: TRBD2
clone size: NA
CDR3 DNA: TGTGCCGTAGCGGTTAGCGGGGAAGGGGAGCAGTACTTC
CDR3 protein: CAVAVSGEGEQYF

V gene: TRBV27
J gene: TRBJ2-1
D gene: NA
clone size: NA
CDR3 DNA: TGTGCCAGCACCTCCCTCGGCCCCTACAATGAGCAGTTCTTC
CDR3 protein: CASTSLGPYNEQFF

V gene: TRBV3-1/TRBV3-2
J gene: TRBJ1-1
D gene: TRBD1
clone size: NA
CDR3 DNA: TGTGCCAGCAGCCCGTCCCGGGACAGGGGGCGCATTGCTTTCTTT
CDR3 protein: CASSPSRDRGRIAFF

V gene: TRBV7-8
J gene: TRBJ2-4
D gene: NA
clone size: NA
CDR3 DNA: TGTGCCAGCAGCTTAGCCTGGGCGGGGGCGGCCAAAAACATTCAGTACTTC
CDR3 protein: CASSLAWAGAAKNIQYF

V gene: TRBV18
J gene: TRBJ2-4
D gene: TRBD1
clone size: NA
CDR3 DNA: TGTGCCAGCTCACCCCTGACAGGGTCCAAAAACATTCAGTACTTC
CDR3 protein: CASSPLTGSKNIQYF

V gene: TRBV6-1
J gene: TRBJ2-2
D gene: TRBD1
clone size: NA
CDR3 DNA: TGTGCCAGCAGTGAAGGTCCCGGCAGGGGGAAGAACACCGGGGAGCTGTTTTTT
CDR3 protein: CASSEGPGRGKNTGELFF

V gene: TRBV5-1
J gene: TRBJ2-1
D gene: TRBD1
clone size: NA
CDR3 DNA: TGCGCCAGCAGCTGGACAGGGGGACCCTTAGGGACCTACAATGAGCAGTTCTTC
CDR3 protein: CASSWTGGPLGTYNEQFF

V gene: TRBV2
J gene: TRBJ2-1
D gene: NA
clone size: NA
CDR3 DNA: TGTGCCAGCGCGGGGAGGAGCTCCTACAATGAGCAGTTCTTC
CDR3 protein: CASAGRSSYNEQFF

V gene: TRBV5-1
J gene: TRBJ2-2
D gene: NA
clone size: NA
CDR3 DNA: TGCGCCAGCAGCTTGGCTACAGTAGGGTTCGACGGGGAGCTGTTTTTT
CDR3 protein: CASSLATVGFDGELFF

V gene: TRBV4-2
J gene: TRBJ1-5
D gene: NA
clone size: once
CDR3 DNA: TGTGCCAGCAGCCAGGCGGGGTACGGCAATCAGCCCCAGCATTTT
CDR3 protein: CASSQAGYGNQPQHF

V gene: TRBV5-8
J gene: TRBJ1-5
D gene: NA
clone size: once
CDR3 DNA: TGTGCCAGCAGCAGGAGGGGAAATCAGCCCCAGCATTTT
CDR3 protein: CASSRRGNQPQHF

V gene: TRBV11-1
J gene: TRBJ2-5
D gene: NA
clone size: NA
CDR3 DNA: TGTGCCAGCAGCTTTCGGGTAGGGCAAGAGACCCAGTACTTC
CDR3 protein: CASSFRVGQETQYF